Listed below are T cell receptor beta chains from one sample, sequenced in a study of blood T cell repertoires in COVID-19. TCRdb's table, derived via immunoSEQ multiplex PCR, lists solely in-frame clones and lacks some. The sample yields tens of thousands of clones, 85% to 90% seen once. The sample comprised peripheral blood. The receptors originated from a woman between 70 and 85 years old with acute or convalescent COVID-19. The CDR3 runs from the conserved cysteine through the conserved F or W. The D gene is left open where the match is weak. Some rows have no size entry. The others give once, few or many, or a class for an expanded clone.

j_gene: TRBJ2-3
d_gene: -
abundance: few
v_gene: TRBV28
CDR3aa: CASSSTSPRDTQYF
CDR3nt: TGTGCCAGCAGTTCTACGTCACCCCGAGATACGCAGTATTTT

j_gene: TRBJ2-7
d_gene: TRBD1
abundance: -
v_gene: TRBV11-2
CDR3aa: CASSFGTGFYEQYF
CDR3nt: TGTGCCAGCAGCTTCGGGACAGGGTTCTACGAGCAGTACTTC

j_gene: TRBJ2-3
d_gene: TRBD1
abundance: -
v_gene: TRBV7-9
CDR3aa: CTSRETGADTQYF
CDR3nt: TGTACCAGCAGAGAAACAGGGGCCGATACGCAGTATTTT

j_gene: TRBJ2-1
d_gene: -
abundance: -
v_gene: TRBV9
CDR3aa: CASSVATLNEQFF
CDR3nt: TGTGCCAGCAGCGTAGCTACTCTCAATGAGCAGTTCTTC

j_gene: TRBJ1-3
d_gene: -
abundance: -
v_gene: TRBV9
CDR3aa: CASSPVGGFGNTIYF
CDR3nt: TGTGCCAGCAGCCCGGTTGGAGGGTTTGGAAACACCATATATTTT

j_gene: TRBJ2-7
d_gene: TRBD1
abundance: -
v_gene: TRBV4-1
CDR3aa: CASSQDTIGDRVGEQYF
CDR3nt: TGCGCCAGCAGCCAAGATACAATAGGTGACAGGGTTGGCGAGCAGTACTTC

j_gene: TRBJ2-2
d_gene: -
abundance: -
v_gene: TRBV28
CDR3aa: CASSLGGQFTGELFF
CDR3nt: TGTGCCAGCAGTTTAGGCGGACAGTTCACCGGGGAGCTGTTTTTT

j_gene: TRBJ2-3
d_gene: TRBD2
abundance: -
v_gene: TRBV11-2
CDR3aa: CASSLAGGGTDTQYF
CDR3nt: TGTGCCAGCAGCCTAGCGGGAGGCGGCACAGATACGCAGTATTTT

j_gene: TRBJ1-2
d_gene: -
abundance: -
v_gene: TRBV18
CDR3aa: CASSPPTGLNYGYTF
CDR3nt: TGTGCCAGCTCACCACCAACAGGATTGAACTATGGCTACACCTTC

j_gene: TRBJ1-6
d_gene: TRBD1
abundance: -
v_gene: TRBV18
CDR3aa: CASSPRTGGDNSPLHF
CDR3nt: TGTGCCAGCTCACCAAGGACAGGTGGGGATAATTCACCCCTCCACTTT

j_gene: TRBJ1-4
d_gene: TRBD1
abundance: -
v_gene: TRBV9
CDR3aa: CASSGGTGGEKLFF
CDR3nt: TGTGCCAGCAGCGGAGGGACAGGGGGTGAAAAACTGTTTTTT

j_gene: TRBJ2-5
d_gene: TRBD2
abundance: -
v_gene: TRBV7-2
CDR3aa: CASSYGLAGARETQYF
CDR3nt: TGTGCCAGCAGCTACGGACTAGCGGGAGCTCGGGAGACCCAGTACTTC

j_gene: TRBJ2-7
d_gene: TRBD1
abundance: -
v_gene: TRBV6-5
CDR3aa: CASRVGTARYEQYF
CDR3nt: TGTGCCAGCAGAGTTGGGACAGCTCGCTACGAGCAGTACTTC

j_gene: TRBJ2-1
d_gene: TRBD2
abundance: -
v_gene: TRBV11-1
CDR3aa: CASSLQGLAKYNEQFF
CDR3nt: TGTGCCAGCAGCTTACAGGGACTAGCGAAATACAATGAGCAGTTCTTC

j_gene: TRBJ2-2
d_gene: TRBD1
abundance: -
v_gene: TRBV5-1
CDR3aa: CASSLEGQGARVGLTGELFF
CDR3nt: TGCGCCAGCAGCTTGGAAGGACAGGGGGCGCGGGTGGGTCTCACCGGGGAGCTGTTTTTT

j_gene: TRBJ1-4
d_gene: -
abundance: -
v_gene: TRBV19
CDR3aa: CASSTPRLADRNNEKLFF
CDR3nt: TGTGCCAGTAGTACGCCGCGTCTGGCCGACAGAAATAATGAAAAACTGTTTTTT

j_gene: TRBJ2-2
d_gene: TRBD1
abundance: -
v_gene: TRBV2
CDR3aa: CASSSGTANTGELFF
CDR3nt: TGTGCCAGCAGTTCCGGGACAGCGAACACCGGGGAGCTGTTTTTT

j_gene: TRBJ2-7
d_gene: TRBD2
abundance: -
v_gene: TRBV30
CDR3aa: CAWSHGGANEQYF
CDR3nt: TGTGCCTGGAGTCACGGGGGGGCAAACGAGCAGTACTTC

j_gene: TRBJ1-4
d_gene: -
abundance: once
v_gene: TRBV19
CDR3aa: CASSMREVNEKLFF
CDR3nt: TGTGCCAGTAGTATGAGGGAAGTAAATGAAAAACTGTTTTTT

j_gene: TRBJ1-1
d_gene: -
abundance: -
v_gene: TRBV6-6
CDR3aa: CASSYSTSNTEAFF
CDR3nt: TGTGCCAGCAGTTACTCGACATCGAACACTGAAGCTTTCTTT

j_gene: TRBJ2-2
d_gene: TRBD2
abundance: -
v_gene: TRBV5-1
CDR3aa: CASSLASLAGSRGSGELFF
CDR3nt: TGCGCCAGCAGCTTGGCCAGTCTAGCGGGGTCCCGAGGTTCCGGGGAGCTGTTTTTT

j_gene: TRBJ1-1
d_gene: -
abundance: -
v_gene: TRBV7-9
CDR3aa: CASSQQGMNTEAFF
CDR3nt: TGTGCCAGCAGCCAACAGGGAATGAACACTGAAGCTTTCTTT

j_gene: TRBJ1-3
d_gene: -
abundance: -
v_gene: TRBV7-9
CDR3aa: CASSLAQTPGNTIYF
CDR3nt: TGTGCCAGCAGCTTAGCGCAGACACCTGGAAACACCATATATTTT

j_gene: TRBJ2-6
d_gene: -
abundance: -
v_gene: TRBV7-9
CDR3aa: CASSWGARGSGANVLTF
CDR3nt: TGTGCCAGCAGCTGGGGAGCCCGGGGGTCTGGGGCCAACGTCCTGACTTTC

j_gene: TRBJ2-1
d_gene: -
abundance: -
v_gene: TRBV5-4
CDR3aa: CASSLAKGVAYNEQFF
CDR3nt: TGTGCCAGCAGCTTGGCAAAGGGAGTTGCTTACAATGAGCAGTTCTTC

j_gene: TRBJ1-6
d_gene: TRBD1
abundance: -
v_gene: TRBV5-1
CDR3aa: CASSFTGQGNSPLHF
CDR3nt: TGCGCCAGCAGCTTCACGGGACAGGGGAATTCACCCCTCCACTTT

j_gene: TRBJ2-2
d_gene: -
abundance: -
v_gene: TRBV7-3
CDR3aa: CASSYLNTGELFF
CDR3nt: TGTGCCAGCAGCTATCTAAACACCGGGGAGCTGTTTTTT

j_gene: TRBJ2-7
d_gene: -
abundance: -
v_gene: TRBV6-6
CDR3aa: CASSYRDNYEQYF
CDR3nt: TGTGCCAGCAGTTACCGGGACAACTACGAGCAGTACTTC

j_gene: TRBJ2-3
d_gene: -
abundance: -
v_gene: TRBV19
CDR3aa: CASRPGIHNTQYF
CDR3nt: TGTGCCAGTAGGCCGGGAATTCACAATACGCAGTATTTT

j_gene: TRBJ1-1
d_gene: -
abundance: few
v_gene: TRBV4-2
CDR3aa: CASSQGQGAFF
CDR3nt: TGTGCCAGCAGCCAAGGTCAGGGAGCTTTCTTT

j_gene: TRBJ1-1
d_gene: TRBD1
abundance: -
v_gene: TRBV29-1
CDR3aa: CSVHRGEGTEAFF
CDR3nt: TGCAGCGTCCACAGGGGAGAGGGCACTGAAGCTTTCTTT

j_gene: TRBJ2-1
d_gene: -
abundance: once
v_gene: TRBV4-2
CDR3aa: CASSQDQAGIYNEQFF
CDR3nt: TGTGCCAGCAGCCAAGATCAGGCAGGGATATACAATGAGCAGTTCTTC

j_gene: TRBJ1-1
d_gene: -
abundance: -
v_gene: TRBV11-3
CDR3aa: CASSYGQGNTEAFF
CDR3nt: TGTGCCAGCAGCTATGGTCAGGGGAACACTGAAGCTTTCTTT

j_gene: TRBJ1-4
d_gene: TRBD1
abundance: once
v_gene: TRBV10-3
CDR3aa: CAIRKGQGNEKLFF
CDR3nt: TGTGCCATCAGAAAGGGACAGGGCAATGAAAAACTGTTTTTT

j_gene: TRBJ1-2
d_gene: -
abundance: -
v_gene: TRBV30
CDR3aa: CAWSVLVRGGYTF
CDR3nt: TGTGCCTGGAGTGTACTAGTCCGTGGTGGCTACACCTTC

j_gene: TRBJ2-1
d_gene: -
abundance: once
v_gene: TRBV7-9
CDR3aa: CASSSPDRLSYNEQFF
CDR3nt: TGTGCCAGCAGCTCGCCAGACAGGTTGAGCTACAATGAGCAGTTCTTC

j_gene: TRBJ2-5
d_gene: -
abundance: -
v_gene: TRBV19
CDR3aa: CASSPDLAGLGETQYF
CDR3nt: TGTGCCAGTAGCCCAGATTTGGCAGGGCTAGGGGAGACCCAGTACTTC

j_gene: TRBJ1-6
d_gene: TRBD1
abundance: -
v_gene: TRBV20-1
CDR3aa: CSASSSGDRGYNSPLHF
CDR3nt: TGCAGTGCTAGTTCCTCCGGGGACAGGGGTTATAATTCACCCCTCCACTTT

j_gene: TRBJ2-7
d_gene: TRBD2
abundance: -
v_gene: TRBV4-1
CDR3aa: CASSQGGLVYEQYF
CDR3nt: TGCGCCAGCAGCCAAGGCGGACTAGTTTACGAGCAGTACTTC

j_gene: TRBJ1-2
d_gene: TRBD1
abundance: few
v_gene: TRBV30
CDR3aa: CAWTPTGPTNYGYTF
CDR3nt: TGTGCCTGGACCCCGACAGGGCCAACTAACTATGGCTACACCTTC

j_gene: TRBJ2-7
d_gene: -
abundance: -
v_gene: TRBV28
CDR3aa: CASSLKIGEQYF
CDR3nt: TGTGCCAGCAGCTTAAAGATCGGCGAGCAGTACTTC

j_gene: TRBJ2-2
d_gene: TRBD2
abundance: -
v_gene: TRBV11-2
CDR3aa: CASSSLSGNWHGELFF
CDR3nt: TGTGCCAGCAGCTCACTCAGCGGGAATTGGCACGGGGAGCTGTTTTTT

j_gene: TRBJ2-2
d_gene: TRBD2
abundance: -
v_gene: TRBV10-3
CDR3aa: CAISENAGVKGELFF
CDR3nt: TGTGCCATCAGTGAGAACGCGGGAGTAAAGGGGGAGCTGTTTTTT

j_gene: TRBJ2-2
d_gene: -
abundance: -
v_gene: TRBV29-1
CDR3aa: CSVIGTPNTGELFF
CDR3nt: TGCAGCGTCATCGGGACACCGAACACCGGGGAGCTGTTTTTT

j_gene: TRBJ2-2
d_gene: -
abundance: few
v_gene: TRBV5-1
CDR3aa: CASRLTEVRTGELFF
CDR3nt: TGCGCCAGCAGGTTGACTGAGGTACGGACCGGGGAGCTGTTTTTT

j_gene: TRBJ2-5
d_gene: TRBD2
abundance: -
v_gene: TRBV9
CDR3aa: CASSVGAGGKVETQYF
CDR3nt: TGTGCCAGCAGCGTCGGCGCCGGGGGGAAGGTGGAGACCCAGTACTTC

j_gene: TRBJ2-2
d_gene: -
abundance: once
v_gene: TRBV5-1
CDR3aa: CASKSLDSTGELFF
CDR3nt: TGCGCCAGCAAATCTCTTGATAGCACCGGGGAGCTGTTTTTT

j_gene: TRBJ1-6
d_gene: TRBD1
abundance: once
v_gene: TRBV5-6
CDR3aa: CASSWGTGLGSPLHF
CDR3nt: TGTGCCAGCAGCTGGGGGACAGGGCTTGGGTCACCCCTCCACTTT

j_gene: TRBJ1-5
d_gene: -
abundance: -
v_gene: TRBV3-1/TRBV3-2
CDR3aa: CASSQDPGLEPQHF
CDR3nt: TGTGCCAGCAGCCAAGATCCGGGATTGGAGCCCCAGCATTTT

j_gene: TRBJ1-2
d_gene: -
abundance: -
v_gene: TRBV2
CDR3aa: CASSEVPDYGYTF
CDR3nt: TGTGCCAGCAGTGAAGTACCGGACTATGGCTACACCTTC

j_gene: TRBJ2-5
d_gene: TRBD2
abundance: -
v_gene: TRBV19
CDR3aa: CASSPTSGKETQYF
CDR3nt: TGTGCCAGTAGTCCGACTAGCGGGAAAGAGACCCAGTACTTC